These T cell receptor beta chains were read from a single sample in a study of T cell repertoires in cytomegalovirus infection. Each CDR3 protein gets one entry after TCRdb re-called the reads with MiXCR. Of approximately 700,000 distinct CDR3 sequences detected, 35% appear once; the ten largest clones hold roughly 2.9%. The specimen sequenced was PBMCs. Receptors were obtained from a human donor in good health (CMV status not recorded). Some clones in this sample may be carry-over from other donors' samples. CDR3s include the opening cysteine and the closing phenylalanine or tryptophan. D genes are given only for firm matches. Rows give clone size only sometimes, using once, few, many, or a class for an expanded clone.

v_gene	abundance	j_gene	d_gene	CDR3nt	CDR3aa
TRBV7-3	many	TRBJ2-3	-	TGTGCCAGCAGCTTACGGGGGCGGTTCACAGATACGCAGTATTTT	CASSLRGRFTDTQYF
TRBV30	few	TRBJ2-7	-	TGTGCCTGGACTCTTGGGAGTGGCTCCTACGAGCAGTACTTC	CAWTLGSGSYEQYF
TRBV27	few	TRBJ2-6	-	TGTGCCAGCAGACTGCTGGGTGCCTCTGGGGCCAACGTCCTGACTTTC	CASRLLGASGANVLTF
TRBV20-1	few	TRBJ2-5	-	TGCAGTGCTACCAGCGGGACAATGGAGACCCAGTACTTC	CSATSGTMETQYF
TRBV4-1	few	TRBJ2-1	-	TGCGCCAGCAGCCAAGCTGAGCTACGGTCCTACAATGAGCAGTTCTTC	CASSQAELRSYNEQFF
TRBV6-2/TRBV6-3	many	TRBJ2-5	-	TGTGCCAGCAGTTACAACGAAGAGACCCAGTACTTC	CASSYNEETQYF
TRBV28	many	TRBJ1-5	-	TGTGCCAGCAGTCATGGACGGACTAATCAGCCCCAGCATTTT	CASSHGRTNQPQHF
TRBV12-3/TRBV12-4	few	TRBJ1-1	-	TGTGCCAGCAGTTTGGGGGAAAGTGGCACTGAAGCTTTCTTT	CASSLGESGTEAFF
TRBV7-8	-	TRBJ1-1	-	TGTGCCAGCAGCCCGCACGGAAAGCGGGACACTGCAGCTTTCTTT	CASSPHGKRDTAAFF
TRBV7-6	few	TRBJ2-1	TRBD2	TGTGCCAGCAGCTTATACGGCGGGAGGGGCGGGAATGAGCAGTTCTTC	CASSLYGGRGGNEQFF
TRBV7-2	few	TRBJ1-1	-	TGTGCCAGCAGGGTTGGATTGGACACTGAAGCTTTCTTT	CASRVGLDTEAFF
TRBV10-3	few	TRBJ2-7	-	TGTGCCATCAGTACAGGGAGTTGGGGGTACGAGCAGTACTTC	CAISTGSWGYEQYF
TRBV19	-	TRBJ1-1	TRBD1	TGTGCCAGTACCATGGGACAGGTAATCGGAGGGCGGACTGAAGCTTTCTTT	CASTMGQVIGGRTEAFF
TRBV28	-	TRBJ2-5	TRBD1	TGTGCCAGTCACGCTACAGGGGGCGGAAAGACCCAGTACTTC	CASHATGGGKTQYF
TRBV11-2	few	TRBJ2-3	-	TGTGCCAGCAGCATAGGGCTAGGCACAGATACGCAGTATTTT	CASSIGLGTDTQYF
TRBV14	-	TRBJ2-7	-	TGTGCCAGCAGCCACATCAACGAGCAGTACTTC	CASSHINEQYF
TRBV7-2	-	TRBJ2-1	TRBD1	TGTGCCAGCAGCTTTGGACAGGGTAGCTTAAATGAGCAGTTCTTC	CASSFGQGSLNEQFF
TRBV7-9	many	TRBJ1-5	-	TGTGCCAGCAGCCCCTCGGGAGGGGAGTTCAATCAGCCCCAGCATTTT	CASSPSGGEFNQPQHF
TRBV7-8	many	TRBJ2-7	-	TGTGCCAGCAGCTCCCCAACACCCTCCCCCTACGAGCAGTACTTC	CASSSPTPSPYEQYF
TRBV7-9	few	TRBJ1-2	-	TGTGCCAGCAGCTTAGGACAGCTACCTAACTATGGCTACACCTTC	CASSLGQLPNYGYTF
TRBV20-1	-	TRBJ2-1	-	TGCAGTGCTAAACGACTGGGCCGGGAGTTCAATGAGCAGTTCTTC	CSAKRLGREFNEQFF
TRBV7-2	-	TRBJ2-7	TRBD2	TGTGCCAGCAGCTCCCCTCCCGGGACTAGCGTATACGAGCAGTACTTC	CASSSPPGTSVYEQYF
TRBV7-2	many	TRBJ2-1	-	TGTGCCAGCCCATCTCCGGGGACTCTCAATGAGCAGTTCTTC	CASPSPGTLNEQFF
TRBV7-2	few	TRBJ2-2	TRBD2	TGTGCCAGCAGCTTAGTGAGCGGGAGAGGGTCCGGGGAGCTGTTTTTT	CASSLVSGRGSGELFF
TRBV7-2	-	TRBJ2-1	-	TGTGCCAGCAGCCCCGTCTCGGGGGCGCTTGGTAATGAGCAGTTCTTC	CASSPVSGALGNEQFF
TRBV6-5	-	TRBJ1-1	-	TGTGCCAGCAGTTACTCCGGCAATGTGAACACTGAAGCTTTCTTT	CASSYSGNVNTEAFF
TRBV7-9	many	TRBJ1-5	-	TGTGCCAGCAGCTTCGCAGCTAATCAGCCCCAGCATTTT	CASSFAANQPQHF
TRBV28	-	TRBJ2-3	-	TGTGCCAGCAGTCCAGGTATACGCACAGATACGCAGTATTTT	CASSPGIRTDTQYF
TRBV7-8	few	TRBJ2-4	-	TGTGCCAGCAGCTTAGATGAAACCAAAAACATTCAGTACTTC	CASSLDETKNIQYF
TRBV28	many	TRBJ2-1	-	TGTGCCAGCAGTACCACAGGGTCAGAGCAGTTCTTC	CASSTTGSEQFF
TRBV29-1	few	TRBJ1-1	-	TGCAGCGTTGGGGGGGGAACCTTTGAAGCTTTCTTT	CSVGGGTFEAFF
TRBV6-5	-	TRBJ2-5	-	TGTGCCAGCAGTTACTCGGACCTAACCACGGGGGAGACCCAGTACTTC	CASSYSDLTTGETQYF
TRBV7-2	-	TRBJ1-6	TRBD1	TGTGCCAGCACCAACAGGGGGGGTATATATTCACCCCTCCACTTT	CASTNRGGIYSPLHF
TRBV28	few	TRBJ2-1	TRBD2	TGTGCCAGCAGCCAGGATAGCGGGCGGACCGACAATGAGCAGTTCTTC	CASSQDSGRTDNEQFF
TRBV7-2	few	TRBJ2-1	-	TGTGCCAGCACCTCCGGGGGGCTGAATGAGCAGTTCTTC	CASTSGGLNEQFF
TRBV28	once	TRBJ2-7	-	TGTGCCAGCAGTTTTAAGGTACGGGACAACACCTACGAGCAGTACTTC	CASSFKVRDNTYEQYF
TRBV6-4	once	TRBJ2-1	-	TGTGCCAGCAGTGACTTCTGGGGTAGCTCCTACAATGAGCAGTTCTTC	CASSDFWGSSYNEQFF
TRBV5-1	-	TRBJ1-1	-	TGCGCCAGCAGTTTACAGGGAGGTCGCTTT	CASSLQGGRF
TRBV7-2	many	TRBJ1-5	-	TGTGCCAGCAGCTTAGGCCCGGGACGGGGGGATAGCAATCAGCCCCAGCATTTT	CASSLGPGRGDSNQPQHF
TRBV20-1	few	TRBJ1-2	-	TGCAGTGCTAGCCCGTCCACCCGGGATGGCTACACCTTC	CSASPSTRDGYTF
TRBV19	many	TRBJ2-1	TRBD2	TGTGCCAGTAGTATCAACCAAGCGGCGGGAGCGAGGCAGTTCTTC	CASSINQAAGARQFF
TRBV29-1	few	TRBJ2-7	-	TGCAGCGTTGAAGAATACTCCCTAGGGGGATCCTCCTACGAGCAGTACTTC	CSVEEYSLGGSSYEQYF
TRBV7-2	many	TRBJ2-7	-	TGTGCCAGCAGCTTGGGCGTTCTAACCTACGAGCAGTACTTC	CASSLGVLTYEQYF
TRBV11-2	few	TRBJ1-2	-	TGTGCCAGCAGCCCTAGGCACGGGGCTAACTATGGCTACACCTTC	CASSPRHGANYGYTF
TRBV7-9	-	TRBJ1-1	-	TGTGCCAGCAGCTTACAGGGGAAGGGGAACACTGAAGCTTTCTTT	CASSLQGKGNTEAFF
TRBV11-2	few	TRBJ2-3	-	TGTGCCAGCAGCTTATTGAGGGTTAGCGGCTCCCCCACAGATACGCAGTATTTT	CASSLLRVSGSPTDTQYF
TRBV4-1	-	TRBJ1-2	-	TGCGCCAGCAGCGACCAGGACCGCGGCTATGGCTACACCTTC	CASSDQDRGYGYTF
TRBV6-2/TRBV6-3	-	TRBJ2-5	TRBD1	TGTGCCAGCAGTGCTCGCGGACAGGCAAATAACTTC	CASSARGQANNF
TRBV28	few	TRBJ2-3	TRBD2	TGTGCCAGCAGCCCGCGACTAGCGGGGAAATTGGTGGGGATAACAGATACGCAGTATTTT	CASSPRLAGKLVGITDTQYF
TRBV28	many	TRBJ2-7	-	TGTGCCAGCGCCTCCTACGAGCAGTACTTC	CASASYEQYF
TRBV7-2	many	TRBJ2-1	TRBD2	TGTGCCAGCAGTCGGACTAGCGGGGGGTACAATGAGCAGTTCTTC	CASSRTSGGYNEQFF
TRBV5-6	-	TRBJ1-1	-	TGTGCCAGCAGACGACTGATAGGCGACTTGAACACTGAAGCTTTCTTT	CASRRLIGDLNTEAFF